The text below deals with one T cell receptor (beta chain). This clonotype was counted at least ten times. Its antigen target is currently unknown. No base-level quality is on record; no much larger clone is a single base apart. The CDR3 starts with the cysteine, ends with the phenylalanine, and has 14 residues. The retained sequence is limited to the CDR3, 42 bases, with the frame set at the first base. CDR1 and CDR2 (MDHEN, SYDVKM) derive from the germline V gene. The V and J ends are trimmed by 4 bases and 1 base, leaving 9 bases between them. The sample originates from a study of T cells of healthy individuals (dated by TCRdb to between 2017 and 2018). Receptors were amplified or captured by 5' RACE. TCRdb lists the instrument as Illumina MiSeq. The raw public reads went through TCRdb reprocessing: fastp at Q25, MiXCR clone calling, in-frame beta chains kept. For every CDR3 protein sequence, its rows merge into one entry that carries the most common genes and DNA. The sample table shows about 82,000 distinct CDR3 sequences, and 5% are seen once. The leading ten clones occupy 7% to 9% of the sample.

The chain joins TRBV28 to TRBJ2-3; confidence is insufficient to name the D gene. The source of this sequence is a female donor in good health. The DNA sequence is TGTGCCAGCAGTTCTCCTCTCGGCACAGATACGCAGTATTTT. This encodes CASSSPLGTDTQYF.